This is a list of T cell receptor beta chains from one sample in a study of T cell clonotyping in hematopoietic cell transplantation. Assay used: immunoSEQ multiplex PCR; TCRdb lists only in-frame clones, some missing. The table includes more than 4,500 clones, more than 85% detected once. The input for sequencing was peripheral blood mononuclear cells, taken 100 days after allogeneic stem cell transplant. The receptors shown here come from a female patient in her 50s who had an allogeneic stem cell transplant from an unrelated donor, so T cells may come from the graft donor. Some clones in this sample may be carry-over from other donors' samples. The CDR3 runs from the conserved cysteine through the conserved F or W. Fields, in order: D gene, V gene, J gene, clone size, CDR3 protein, CDR3 DNA. The D gene is left open where the match is weak. Size is stated for part of the rows, as once, few or many counts, or as a class when the clone is expanded.

NA	TRBV10-3	TRBJ2-7	once	CAISESTGPYEQYF	TGTGCCATCAGTGAGTCAACAGGGCCCTACGAGCAGTACTTC
TRBD2	TRBV6-5	TRBJ2-1	NA	CASSEAGGAYTEQFF	TGTGCCAGCAGCGAGGCGGGGGGGGCCTACACTGAGCAGTTCTTC
TRBD1	TRBV7-3	TRBJ1-2	NA	CASSLQGARTNYGYTF	TGTGCCAGCAGTCTACAGGGGGCGCGAACAAACTATGGCTACACCTTC
NA	TRBV6-1	TRBJ2-5	NA	CASSEGPEETQYF	TGTGCCAGCAGTGAAGGGCCTGAAGAGACCCAGTACTTC
NA	TRBV5-1	TRBJ2-7	NA	CASSLLGGTYEQYF	TGCGCCAGCAGCTTGTTAGGAGGGACCTACGAGCAGTACTTC
NA	TRBV30	TRBJ2-2	NA	CAWTHSGADTGELFF	TGTGCCTGGACCCATTCAGGGGCGGACACCGGGGAGCTGTTTTTT
NA	TRBV9	TRBJ1-3	NA	CASSAAIYF	TGTGCCAGCAGCGCCGCCATATATTTT
NA	TRBV30	TRBJ1-6	NA	CAWSSGPTFYNSPLHF	TGTGCCTGGAGTTCAGGGCCTACCTTTTATAATTCACCCCTCCACTTT
TRBD2	TRBV29-1	TRBJ2-3	NA	CSAGTSGSVQYF	TGCAGCGCCGGGACTAGCGGGAGTGTGCAGTATTTT
NA	TRBV30	TRBJ1-5	NA	CAWSGGYSNQPQHF	TGTGCCTGGAGCGGGGGTTATAGCAATCAGCCCCAGCATTTT
NA	TRBV2	TRBJ2-7	NA	CASSKRTDYEQYF	TGTGCCAGCAGTAAACGGACGGACTACGAGCAGTACTTC
NA	TRBV10-1	TRBJ1-1	NA	CASSMRRERTEAFF	TGCGCCAGCAGTATGAGGCGGGAGAGGACTGAAGCTTTCTTT
NA	TRBV5-4	TRBJ1-1	once	CASSLGDRDTEAFF	TGTGCCAGCAGCTTGGGGGACCGGGACACTGAAGCTTTCTTT
NA	TRBV5-3	TRBJ1-5	NA	CARSAIYRGDQPQHF	TGTGCCAGAAGCGCAATCTACCGCGGGGATCAGCCCCAGCATTTT
NA	TRBV7-9	TRBJ2-5	NA	CASSPLQSSQETQYF	TGTGCCAGCAGCCCGCTGCAGTCGTCCCAAGAGACCCAGTACTTC
NA	TRBV10-1	TRBJ2-1	NA	CASSARPLDEQFF	TGCGCCAGCAGTGCCCGACCCCTAGATGAGCAGTTCTTC
NA	TRBV6-4	TRBJ1-2	NA	CASSETGQGIYTF	TGTGCCAGCAGTGAAACAGGGCAGGGTATCTACACCTTC
TRBD1	TRBV2	TRBJ1-2	NA	CASSQTGIRGYTF	TGTGCCAGCAGCCAGACAGGGATTCGCGGCTACACCTTC
NA	TRBV13	TRBJ1-1	NA	CASSGDRWNTEAFF	TGTGCCAGCAGCGGAGACAGGTGGAACACTGAAGCTTTCTTT
NA	TRBV6-5	TRBJ1-1	NA	CASSWAQGTEAFF	TGTGCCAGCAGTTGGGCGCAGGGCACTGAAGCTTTCTTT
NA	TRBV10-1	TRBJ2-1	large	CASSEDSSYNEQFF	TGCGCCAGCAGTGAGGACAGCTCCTACAATGAGCAGTTCTTC
NA	TRBV19	TRBJ2-7	NA	CASSETGTTIF	TGTGCCAGTAGTGAAACAGGAACCACTATCTTC
NA	TRBV4-1	TRBJ2-2	once	CASSQEGGGHGELFF	TGCGCCAGCAGCCAGGAAGGAGGTGGTCACGGGGAGCTGTTTTTT
NA	TRBV25-1	TRBJ2-3	NA	CASSDQTDTQYF	TGTGCCAGCAGTGATCAGACAGATACGCAGTATTTT
TRBD1	TRBV6-1	TRBJ2-3	NA	CASRDRVDTQYF	TGTGCCAGCCGGGACAGGGTAGATACGCAGTATTTT
TRBD2	TRBV6-4	TRBJ2-1	NA	CASSSGGDYNEQFF	TGTGCCAGCAGCAGCGGGGGAGATTACAATGAGCAGTTCTTC
TRBD2	TRBV11-2	TRBJ2-2	NA	CASSPGLAGGAGELFF	TGTGCCAGCAGCCCCGGACTAGCGGGGGGGGCCGGGGAGCTGTTTTTT
TRBD1	TRBV5-1	TRBJ1-5	NA	CASSLGGTGRNQPQHF	TGCGCCAGCAGCTTGGGGGGGACAGGTAGAAATCAGCCCCAGCATTTT
TRBD1	TRBV27	TRBJ1-1	NA	CASGQGGTEAFF	TGTGCCAGCGGCCAGGGGGGCACTGAAGCTTTCTTT
TRBD1	TRBV4-1	TRBJ1-4	NA	CASSHTGGADEKLFF	TGCGCCAGCAGCCATACAGGGGGCGCAGATGAAAAACTGTTTTTT
NA	TRBV25-1	TRBJ1-1	NA	CASSGWALTGPTEAFF	TGTGCCAGCAGTGGGTGGGCCTTGACAGGACCCACTGAAGCTTTCTTT
NA	TRBV5-6	TRBJ1-5	once	CASSERQSYQPQHF	TGTGCCAGCAGCGAGAGACAGTCCTATCAGCCCCAGCATTTT
TRBD2	TRBV19	TRBJ2-7	NA	CASSLRTSGGTYEQYF	TGTGCCAGTAGTCTCCGGACTAGCGGGGGTACCTACGAGCAGTACTTC
TRBD1	TRBV7-8	TRBJ1-6	NA	CASSPDRGNSPLHF	TGTGCCAGCAGCCCCGACAGGGGAAATTCACCCCTCCACTTT
NA	TRBV7-8	TRBJ1-5	NA	CASSGPYSNQPQHF	TGTGCCAGCAGTGGTCCATATAGCAATCAGCCCCAGCATTTT
NA	TRBV4-1	TRBJ2-1	NA	CASSQDPARRYNEQFF	TGCGCCAGCAGCCAAGATCCAGCTCGGCGATACAATGAGCAGTTCTTC
NA	TRBV9	TRBJ1-4	NA	CASSVATDKSEKLFF	TGTGCCAGCAGCGTAGCCACGGACAAGAGTGAAAAACTGTTTTTT
NA	TRBV5-6	TRBJ2-7	medium-sized	CASSLWGEEDEQYF	TGTGCCAGCAGCTTGTGGGGGGAGGAAGACGAGCAGTACTTC
NA	TRBV5-1	TRBJ1-1	NA	CASSLGGGISEAFF	TGCGCCAGCAGTCTAGGAGGGGGGATTTCTGAAGCTTTCTTT
TRBD1	TRBV7-9	TRBJ1-1	NA	CASSSGTEPEAFF	TGTGCCAGCAGCTCCGGGACAGAGCCTGAAGCTTTCTTT
TRBD2	TRBV6-6	TRBJ2-1	NA	CASSYGGGIYNEQFF	TGTGCCAGCAGTTACGGCGGGGGGATCTACAATGAGCAGTTCTTC
TRBD2	TRBV25-1	TRBJ2-3	NA	CASSEVGGGIGTDTQYF	TGTGCCAGCAGTGAGGTCGGCGGGGGTATCGGCACAGATACGCAGTATTTT
NA	TRBV6-5	TRBJ1-2	NA	CASSRGEGYTF	TGTGCCAGCAGCCGAGGGGAAGGCTACACCTTC
NA	TRBV5-8	TRBJ2-5	NA	CASSLRGRETQYF	TGTGCCAGCAGCTTGCGGGGGAGAGAGACCCAGTACTTC
NA	TRBV25-1	TRBJ2-2	NA	CASSGARAYTGELFF	TGTGCCAGCAGTGGGGCCAGGGCGTACACCGGGGAGCTGTTTTTT
NA	TRBV29-1	TRBJ2-7	NA	CSVLNEMGAGEQYF	TGCAGCGTCTTGAATGAGATGGGGGCGGGGGAGCAGTACTTC
NA	TRBV6-5	TRBJ1-5	NA	CASSRTENQPQHF	TGTGCCAGTTCCCGGACAGAAAATCAGCCCCAGCATTTT
NA	TRBV15	TRBJ2-7	NA	CATSRWGAEQYF	TGTGCCACCAGCCGTTGGGGGGCCGAGCAGTACTTC
TRBD1	TRBV19	TRBJ1-6	NA	CASRDRGPRSPLHF	TGTGCCAGCCGGGACAGGGGTCCCCGTTCACCCCTCCACTTT
TRBD1	TRBV5-6	TRBJ1-5	NA	CASSITGGGRNQPQHF	TGTGCCAGCAGCATCACAGGGGGGGGCCGGAATCAGCCCCAGCATTTT
NA	TRBV7-3	TRBJ2-2	once	CASSSRGGANTGELFF	TGTGCCAGCAGCTCCCGGGGCGGGGCGAACACCGGGGAGCTGTTTTTT
NA	TRBV2	TRBJ1-6	NA	CASGGSIYTSSYNSPLHF	TGTGCCAGCGGGGGATCAATATATACGAGCTCCTATAATTCACCCCTCCACTTT